The sequence of this T cell receptor beta chain was determined in a study of tumor-infiltrating lymphocytes in oesophageal squamous cell carcinoma. CDR3 length: 14 amino acids. The germline gives CDR1 WNHNN, CDR2 SYGVQD (reference sequence). The germline V and J ends were trimmed by 2 bases and 7 bases, with 15 bases remaining between them. This clonotype was found many times. This sequence may be a read error, since a much larger clone differs from it by one base. Each CDR3 protein gets one entry after TCRdb re-called the PCR reads with MiXCR. The table includes 15,000 to 20,000 distinct CDR3 sequences, roughly 40% detected once.

This TCR derives from a female donor with esophageal squamous cell carcinoma. The material sequenced was normal esophageal tissue next to the tumor. The chain carries TRBV10-1 and TRBJ2-7, with D maybe TRBD2 (5 bases). DNA for the CDR3: TGCGCCAGCAGTGAGAGCGGAACCTACAATGAGCAGTACTTC. Its translation: CASSESGTYNEQYF.